The next 14 T cell receptor beta chains were all read from a single sample in a study of cytomegalovirus exposure and HLA in healthy donors. TCRdb keeps only in-frame clones here, not all; method: immunoSEQ multiplex PCR. Counted here are about 82,000 clones, about 92% occurring once; the ten biggest clones make up 0.55% to 0.8%. The sample taken for sequencing was PBMCs. The origin of the receptors is a man aged 18 to 35 in good health and CMV-seronegative.

CDR3 DNA: TGTGCCAGCAGTGGGAGGGTACGCTCCTACGAGCAGTACTTC. Translated: CASSGRVRSYEQYF. The chain employs TRBV6-5 and TRBJ2-7; TRBD2 matches 7 bases. Trimming took 5 bases from V and 0 from J; bases not matched to a gene: 4. Germline V lookup: CDR1 MNHEY, CDR2 SVGAGI. The CDR3 is 14 amino acids.

This clone was observed a single time. The chain combines TRBV4-3 with TRBJ1-1; 11 bases match TRBD1. The germline V gene has CDR1 LGHNA and CDR2 YSLEER. The CDR3 spans 16 residues. J was trimmed by 8 bases and V by 4 bases; bases with no gene match: 12. This CDR3 is CASSLSGGQGVPEAFF. In nucleotides, the CDR3 is TGCGCCAGCAGCCTAAGTGGGGGACAGGGGGTGCCCGAAGCTTTCTTT.

The chain recombines TRBV30 with TRBJ2-1; D remains ambiguous. V gave up 4 bases and J gave up 3 bases, with 4 bases separating them. Germline CDR1 reads GTSNPN; CDR2 reads SVGIG (reference sequence). This CDR3 spans 11 amino acids. In DNA form, the CDR3 reads TGTGCCTGGAATAGCTACAATGAGCAGTTCTTC. It is translated as CAWNSYNEQFF.

The rearrangement joins TRBV5-4 to TRBJ2-2; D is unclear. CDR3 length: 15 residues. Germline loops: CDR1 SGHNT, CDR2 YYREEE (reference sequence). V was pared by 0 bases and J by 8 bases, with 14 bases between. DNA for the CDR3: TGTGCCAGCAGCTTGGGCGGCAGCCCGAGGGGGGAGCTGTTTTTT. Translation gives CASSLGGSPRGELFF.

The V and J genes are TRBV5-4 and TRBJ2-2, with TRBD2 identical over 8 bases. V was clipped by 2 bases and J by 2 bases; unmatched bases: 8. This CDR3 is 17 amino acids long. CDR1 is SGHNT, CDR2 YYREEE, per germline (reference sequence). The CDR3 DNA sequence: TGTGCCAGCAGCTTATCCTCTAGCGGGCCAAACACCGGGGAGCTGTTTTTT. Translating it yields CASSLSSSGPNTGELFF.

The rearrangement uses TRBV5-1 and TRBJ1-2, with TRBD1 matching 7 bases. Germline V lookup: CDR1 SGHRS, CDR2 YFSETQ. This CDR3 spans 14 amino acids. V shed 6 bases and J 4 bases; nucleotides not matched to a gene: 9. The CDR3 nucleotides are TGCGCCAGCACTTGGACAGGATCTCTCTATGGCTACACCTTC. It is translated as CASTWTGSLYGYTF.

V usage is TRBV6-6 and J usage is TRBJ1-1; D is uncertain. Looked up from germline, CDR1 is MNHNY and CDR2 is SVGAGI (reference sequence). The ends were cut back, 6 bases at V and 8 bases at J, with 19 bases in the middle. This CDR3 is 14 amino acids long. The CDR3 nucleotides read TGTGCCAGCAGATCCGGGTCTATACGCGCCGAAGCTTTCTTT. Protein sequence: CASRSGSIRAEAFF.

V and J are TRBV2 and TRBJ2-1, with 7 bases aligning to TRBD2. Germline loops: CDR1 SNHLY, CDR2 FYNNEI. The length of the CDR3 is 15 residues. The junction had 4 bases not matched to a gene; V was cut back by 5 bases and J by 0 bases. CDR3 nucleotides: TGTGCCAGCAGTACCAGCGGGGACTCCTACAATGAGCAGTTCTTC. Translating it yields CASSTSGDSYNEQFF.

The rearrangement joins TRBV7-2 to TRBJ2-3; 8 nucleotides line up with TRBD2. This CDR3 spans 14 amino acids. Germline CDR1 reads SGHTA; CDR2 reads FQGNSA. J lost 5 bases, V lost 1 base, and 2 bases had no gene match. The CDR3 is CASSLGLAGDTQYF. In DNA, the CDR3 is TGTGCCAGCAGCTTAGGGCTAGCGGGAGATACGCAGTATTTT. Looking up the rest from reference TRBV7-2 and TRBJ2-3 gives the full variable domain: GAGVSQSPSNKVTEKGKDVELRCDPISGHTALYWYRQSLGQGLEFLIYFQGNSAPDKSGLPSDRFSAERTGGSVSTLTIQRTQQEDSAVYLCASSLGLAGDTQYFGPGTRLTVL.

This clone appeared once. This chain connects TRBV6-6 to TRBJ2-5; TRBD2 matches at 7 bases. Germline V lookup: CDR1 MNHNY, CDR2 SVGAGI (reference sequence). The CDR3 covers 16 residues. J gave up 5 bases and V 2 bases, and 11 bases lay outside the gene matches. CDR3 bases: TGTGCCAGCAGTTACCCCGCCCCGGGGGGTTACGAGACCCAGTACTTC. Its translation is CASSYPAPGGYETQYF.

This clone appeared a few times. The chain recombines TRBV2 with TRBJ1-5; D not resolved. The CDR3 totals 12 residues. V was cut by 5 bases and J by 7 bases, with 9 bases left in between. Germline loops: CDR1 SNHLY, CDR2 FYNNEI. In DNA, the CDR3 is TGTGCCAGCAGTACATCGGGACAGCCCCAGCATTTT. Protein sequence: CASSTSGQPQHF. The full variable domain, completed using reference TRBV2 and TRBJ1-5, is EPEVTQTPSHQVTQMGQEVILRCVPISNHLYFYWYRQILGQKVEFLVSFYNNEISEKSEIFDDQFSVERPDGSNFTLKIRSTKLEDSAMYFCASSTSGQPQHFGDGTRLSIL.

This chain links TRBV10-3 with TRBJ2-7; the match to TRBD2 covers 8 bases. Trimming removed 4 bases from V and 2 bases from J; junction bases left unmatched: 1. Germline V lookup: CDR1 ENHRY, CDR2 SYGVKD. This CDR3 contains 13 residues. In nucleotides, the CDR3 is TGTGCCATCAGTGTGCGGGAGGCCTACGAGCAGTACTTC. Residues: CAISVREAYEQYF.

The chain employs TRBV4-1 and TRBJ1-5, with TRBD1 identical over 10 bases. This CDR3 contains 15 residues. Per the germline V gene, CDR1 is MGHRA and CDR2 is YSYEKL. The V segment lost 4 bases and the J segment 6 bases; nucleotides outside the gene matches: 6. The DNA for the CDR3 is TGCGCCAGCAGCCGAGGGACAGGGGCCACTCAGCCCCAGCATTTT. Its translation is CASSRGTGATQPQHF.

The chain links TRBV6-1 to TRBJ2-7; the match to TRBD1 covers 8 bases. The CDR3 runs to 14 residues. With 6 bases clipped from V and 5 bases from J, the junction kept 9 bases outside the gene matches. The germline gives CDR1 MNHNS, CDR2 SASEGT. DNA of the CDR3: TGTGCCAGCAGCGAGGACAGGGTGAGGGACGAGCAGTACTTC. It specifies CASSEDRVRDEQYF.